This TCR beta chain was sequenced in a study of cytomegalovirus exposure and HLA in healthy donors. Per the germline V gene, CDR1 is KGHSH and CDR2 is LQKENI. This CDR3 is built from 14 residues. Between the trimmed V and J ends, which lost 2 bases and 1 base, there was a span of 9 bases. Profiling relied on immunoSEQ multiplex PCR, and the TCRdb table lists in-frame clones only, not all of them. The sample records roughly 330,000 clones, roughly 87% being singletons. This chain joins TRBV18 and TRBJ2-7, with D perhaps matching TRBD1 (6 bases). The TCR comes from a woman in her 30s in good health and CMV-seropositive. Sequencing was carried out using PBMCs. CDR3 in amino acids: CASSPTQGSYEQYF. For the CDR3, the DNA is TGTGCCAGCTCACCAACCCAGGGGTCCTACGAGCAGTACTTC.